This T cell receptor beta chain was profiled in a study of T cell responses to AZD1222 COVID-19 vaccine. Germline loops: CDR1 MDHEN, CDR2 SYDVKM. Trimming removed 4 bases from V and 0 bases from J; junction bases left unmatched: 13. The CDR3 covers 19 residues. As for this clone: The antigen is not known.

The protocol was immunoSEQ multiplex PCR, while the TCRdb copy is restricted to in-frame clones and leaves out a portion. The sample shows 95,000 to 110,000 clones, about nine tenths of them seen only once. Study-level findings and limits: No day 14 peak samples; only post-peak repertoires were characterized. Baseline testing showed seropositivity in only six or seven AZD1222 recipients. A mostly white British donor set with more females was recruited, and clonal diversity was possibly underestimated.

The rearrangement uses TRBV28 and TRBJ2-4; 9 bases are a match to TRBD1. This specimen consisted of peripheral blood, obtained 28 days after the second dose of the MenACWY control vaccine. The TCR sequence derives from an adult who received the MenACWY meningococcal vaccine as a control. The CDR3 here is CASSSLLGTGIIAKNIQYF. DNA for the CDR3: TGTGCCAGCAGTTCGTTACTCGGGACAGGGATAATAGCCAAAAACATTCAGTACTTC.